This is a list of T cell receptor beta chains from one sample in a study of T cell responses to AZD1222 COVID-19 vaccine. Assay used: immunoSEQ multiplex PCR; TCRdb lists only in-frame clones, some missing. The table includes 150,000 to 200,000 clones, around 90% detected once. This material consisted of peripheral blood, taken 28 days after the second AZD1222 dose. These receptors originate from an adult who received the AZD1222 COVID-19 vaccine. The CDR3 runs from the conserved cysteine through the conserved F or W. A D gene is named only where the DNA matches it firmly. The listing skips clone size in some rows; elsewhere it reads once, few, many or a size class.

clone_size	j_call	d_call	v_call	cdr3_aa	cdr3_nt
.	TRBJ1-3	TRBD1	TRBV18	CASSPLRTGHGNTIYF	TGTGCCAGCTCACCACTACGGACAGGGCATGGAAACACCATATATTTT
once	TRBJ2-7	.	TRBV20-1	CSASRLRINPTVNYEQYF	TGCAGTGCTAGTCGTCTGCGGATTAACCCAACCGTGAACTACGAGCAGTACTTC
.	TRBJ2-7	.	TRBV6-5	CASRGRDGAYEQYF	TGTGCCAGCAGGGGACGGGACGGGGCCTACGAGCAGTACTTC
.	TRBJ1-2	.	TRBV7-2	CASSLAAYGYTF	TGTGCCAGCAGCTTAGCCGCCTATGGCTACACCTTC
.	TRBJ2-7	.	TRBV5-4	CASSSQGGDYEQYF	TGTGCCAGCAGCTCCCAGGGGGGGGACTACGAGCAGTACTTC
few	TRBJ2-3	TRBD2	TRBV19	CASSTSGLAGVADTQYF	TGTGCCAGTAGTACCTCGGGACTAGCGGGAGTAGCAGATACGCAGTATTTT
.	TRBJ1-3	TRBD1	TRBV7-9	CASSLPPGQVGGTIYF	TGTGCCAGCAGCTTACCCCCGGGACAGGTCGGGGGCACCATATATTTT
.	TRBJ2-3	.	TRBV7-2	CASSEGGSTDTQYF	TGTGCCAGCAGCGAAGGAGGGAGCACAGATACGCAGTATTTT
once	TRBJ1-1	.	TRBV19	CASSHGRMNTEAFF	TGTGCCAGTAGCCACGGGCGGATGAACACTGAAGCTTTCTTT
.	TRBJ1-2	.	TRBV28	CASSFGSTDGYTF	TGTGCCAGCAGTTTTGGGTCGACTGACGGCTACACCTTC
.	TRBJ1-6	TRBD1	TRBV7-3	CASSSGEGAPIYNSPLHF	TGTGCCAGCAGCTCCGGAGAGGGGGCTCCCATCTACAATTCACCCCTCCACTTT
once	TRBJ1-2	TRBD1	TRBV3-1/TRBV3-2	CASSQDRGTGVSGYTF	TGTGCCAGCAGCCAAGATCGGGGGACAGGGGTTAGTGGCTACACCTTC
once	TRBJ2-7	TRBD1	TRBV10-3	CAISEQGKPYEQYF	TGTGCCATCAGTGAACAGGGGAAACCCTACGAGCAGTACTTC
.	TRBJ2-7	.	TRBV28	CASSYKTGPYEQYF	TGTGCCAGCAGTTACAAGACAGGCCCATACGAGCAGTACTTC
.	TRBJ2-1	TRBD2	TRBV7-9	CASSLGRGRNNEQFF	TGTGCCAGCAGCCTCGGGAGGGGTAGGAACAATGAGCAGTTCTTC
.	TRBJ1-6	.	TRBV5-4	CATSQRQNYNSPLHF	TGTGCCACCTCTCAGCGGCAGAACTATAATTCACCCCTCCACTTT
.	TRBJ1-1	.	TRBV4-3	CASSQIRDVEAFF	TGCGCCAGCAGCCAGATCCGGGACGTTGAAGCTTTCTTT
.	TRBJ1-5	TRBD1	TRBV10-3	CAISTGADQPQHF	TGTGCCATCAGTACAGGGGCGGATCAGCCCCAGCATTTT
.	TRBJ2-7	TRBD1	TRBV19	CASSISGIGQGYPYEQYF	TGTGCCAGTAGTATATCTGGGATCGGACAGGGGTACCCCTACGAGCAGTACTTC
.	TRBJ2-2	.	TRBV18	CASSPGVNTGELFF	TGTGCCAGCTCACCAGGGGTCAACACCGGGGAGCTGTTTTTT
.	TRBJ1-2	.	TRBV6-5	CASRLDRGHGYTF	TGTGCCAGCCGACTGGACAGAGGCCATGGCTACACCTTC